Below are 2 T cell receptor beta chains sequenced from a single sample in a study of tumor and adjacent non-tumor tissue in lung cancer. A modified ARM-PCR protocol with three rounds of nested PCR amplified TCRbeta. Each CDR3 protein gets one entry after TCRdb re-called the multiplex PCR reads with MiXCR. The sample holds 60,000 to 90,000 distinct CDR3 sequences, roughly 80% seen once. No cell sorting was done before RNA was extracted from the tissue. The specimen sequenced was lung tumor tissue. The source of these receptors is a woman in her forties or fifties with non-small cell lung cancer.

The gene calls are TRBV29-1 and TRBJ2-7, with D perhaps matching TRBD2 (5 bases). Germline assignment: CDR1 SQVTM and CDR2 ANQGSEA. This CDR3 has 12 amino acids. The chain's CDR3 is CNVEAQNYEQYF. CDR3 nucleotide sequence: TGCAACGTGGAGGCGCAGAACTATGAGCAGTACTTC.

The gene calls are TRBV11-2 and TRBJ1-4; TRBD1 might be the D (5 bases). Germline-derived CDR1 and CDR2 are SGHAT and FQNNGV. V dropped 4 bases and J dropped 2 bases, with 11 bases sitting between them. This CDR3 contains 15 residues. The CDR3 DNA reads TGTGCCAGCAGCTGGGGGAGGGGTACTAATGAAAAACTGTTTTTT. Translation gives CASSWGRGTNEKLFF.